This T cell receptor beta chain was obtained from a study of post-analysis software for immune sequencing data. The CDR3 extends over 13 amino acids. V trimming: 6 bases; J trimming: 0 bases; junction bases outside the gene matches: 5. From germline, CDR1 is SQVTM and CDR2 ANQGSEA. Points on this clonotype: As yet, its antigen is unknown.

The study, taken as a whole, reports: Among a few TRBV segments more frequent in patients than controls were TRBV5-6, TRBV5-1 and TRBV20-1.

The library was made from cDNA and included unique molecular identifiers. MiXCR, applied by TCRdb to the PCR reads, yields one record per CDR3 protein. The sample includes hundreds of thousands of distinct CDR3 sequences, about 40% of them seen just once. The chain joins TRBV29-1 to TRBJ2-7, with 7 bases matching TRBD1. Sequencing was performed on blood. This receptor was identified in a girl between 5 and 17 years old with multiple sclerosis. The CDR3 nucleotides are TGCAGCGTGACCCGGGACAGCTCCTACGAGCAGTACTTC. Its translation: CSVTRDSSYEQYF.